This T cell receptor (beta chain) originates from a study of control samples from healthy donors and cancer patients. The germline V gene has CDR1 SQVTM and CDR2 ANQGSEA. V shed 4 bases, J shed 4 bases, and the junction held 0 bases outside the gene matches. The CDR3 runs to 12 residues. Here immunoSEQ multiplex PCR was the method, and the copy in TCRdb shows in-frame clones only, minus some. Among fewer than 200,000 clones listed, more than 80% were seen once. The rearrangement joins TRBV29-1 to TRBJ1-2; 10 bases agree with TRBD1. The sequenced sample was blood. The receptor was derived from a man between 25 and 39 years old in good health. CDR3 loop: CSVGDRGYGYTF. CDR3 nucleotide sequence: TGCAGCGTTGGGGACAGGGGCTATGGCTACACCTTC.